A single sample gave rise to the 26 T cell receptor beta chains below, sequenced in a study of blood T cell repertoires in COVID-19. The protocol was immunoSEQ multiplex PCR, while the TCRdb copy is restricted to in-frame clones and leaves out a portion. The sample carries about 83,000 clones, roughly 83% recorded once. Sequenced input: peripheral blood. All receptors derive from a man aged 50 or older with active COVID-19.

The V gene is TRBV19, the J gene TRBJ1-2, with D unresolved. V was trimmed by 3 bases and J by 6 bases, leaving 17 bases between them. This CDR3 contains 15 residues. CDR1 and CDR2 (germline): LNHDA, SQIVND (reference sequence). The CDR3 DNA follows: TGTGCCAGTAGTATTTACAGCCCGCGCTGGGATGGCTACACCTTC. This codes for CASSIYSPRWDGYTF.

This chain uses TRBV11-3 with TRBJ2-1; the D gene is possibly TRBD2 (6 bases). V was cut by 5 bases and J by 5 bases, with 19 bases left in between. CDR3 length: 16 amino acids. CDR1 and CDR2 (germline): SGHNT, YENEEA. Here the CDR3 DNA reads TGTGCCAGCAGCATCCACTACCGGGGCGGGAACAATGAGCAGTTCTTC. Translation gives CASSIHYRGGNNEQFF.

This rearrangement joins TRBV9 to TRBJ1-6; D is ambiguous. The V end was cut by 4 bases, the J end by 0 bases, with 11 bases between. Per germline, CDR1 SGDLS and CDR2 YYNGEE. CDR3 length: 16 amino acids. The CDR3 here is CASSRRESSYNSPLHF. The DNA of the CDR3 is TGTGCCAGCAGCCGTCGTGAGAGCTCCTATAATTCACCCCTCCACTTT.

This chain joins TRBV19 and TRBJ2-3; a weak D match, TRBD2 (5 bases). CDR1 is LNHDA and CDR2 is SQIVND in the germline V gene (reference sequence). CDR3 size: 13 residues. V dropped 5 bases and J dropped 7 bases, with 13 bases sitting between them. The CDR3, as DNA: TGTGCCAGTAGTCCCGCTAGCTCCCATACGCAGTATTTT. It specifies CASSPASSHTQYF. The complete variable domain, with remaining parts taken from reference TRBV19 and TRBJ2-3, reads DGGITQSPKYLFRKEGQNVTLSCEQNLNHDAMYWYRQDPGQGLRLIYYSQIVNDFQKGDIAEGYSVSREKKESFPLTVTSAQKNPTAFYLCASSPASSHTQYFGPGTRLTVL.

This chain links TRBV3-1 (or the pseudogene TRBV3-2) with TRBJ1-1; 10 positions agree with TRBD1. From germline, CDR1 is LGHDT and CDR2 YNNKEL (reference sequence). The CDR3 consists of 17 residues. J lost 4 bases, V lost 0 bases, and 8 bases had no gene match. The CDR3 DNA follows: TGTGCCAGCAGCCAAGAGACCCCGGACAGGGGGAGCACTGAAGCTTTCTTT. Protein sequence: CASSQETPDRGSTEAFF.

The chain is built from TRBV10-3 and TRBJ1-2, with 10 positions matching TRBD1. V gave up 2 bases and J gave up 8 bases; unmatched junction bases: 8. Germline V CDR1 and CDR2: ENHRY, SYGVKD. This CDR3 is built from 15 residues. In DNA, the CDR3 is TGTGCCATCAGTGAGCGACAGGGGGCAAGTTTGGGCTACACCTTC. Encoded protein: CAISERQGASLGYTF.

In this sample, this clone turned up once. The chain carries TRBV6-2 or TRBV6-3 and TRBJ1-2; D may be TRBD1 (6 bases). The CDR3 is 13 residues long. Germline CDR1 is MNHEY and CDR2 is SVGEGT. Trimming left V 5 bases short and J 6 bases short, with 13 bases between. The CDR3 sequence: CASSGRGIDGYTF. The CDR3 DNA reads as TGTGCCAGCAGTGGCAGGGGAATCGATGGCTACACCTTC.

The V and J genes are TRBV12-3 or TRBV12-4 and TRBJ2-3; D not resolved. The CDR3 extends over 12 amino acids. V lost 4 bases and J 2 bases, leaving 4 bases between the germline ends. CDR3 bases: TGTGCCAGCAGTTGGGCCACAGATACGCAGTATTTT. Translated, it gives CASSWATDTQYF.

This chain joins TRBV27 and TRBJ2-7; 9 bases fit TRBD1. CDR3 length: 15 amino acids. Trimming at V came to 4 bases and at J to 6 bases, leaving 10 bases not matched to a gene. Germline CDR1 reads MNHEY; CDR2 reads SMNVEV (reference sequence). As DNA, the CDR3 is TGTGCCAGCAGTTCCCACAGGGGGCCGAGTGGCGAGCAGTACTTC. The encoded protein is CASSSHRGPSGEQYF.

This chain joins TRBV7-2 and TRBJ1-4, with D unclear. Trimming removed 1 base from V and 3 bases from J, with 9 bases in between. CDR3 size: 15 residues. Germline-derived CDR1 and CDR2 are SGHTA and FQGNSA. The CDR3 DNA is TGTGCCAGCAGCTTAGAGGAGATCCCTAATGAAAAACTGTTTTTT. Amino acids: CASSLEEIPNEKLFF.

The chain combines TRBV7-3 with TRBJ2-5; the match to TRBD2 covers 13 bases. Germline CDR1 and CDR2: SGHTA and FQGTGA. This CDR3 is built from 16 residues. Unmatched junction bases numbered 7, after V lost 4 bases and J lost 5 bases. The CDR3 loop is CASSSTGLAGTETQYF. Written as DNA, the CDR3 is TGTGCCAGCAGCTCGACGGGACTAGCGGGGACCGAGACCCAGTACTTC.

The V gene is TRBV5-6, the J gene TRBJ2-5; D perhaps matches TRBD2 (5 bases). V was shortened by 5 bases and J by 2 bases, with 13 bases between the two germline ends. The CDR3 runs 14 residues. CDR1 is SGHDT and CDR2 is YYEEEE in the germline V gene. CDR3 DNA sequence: TGTGCCAGCAGTACCGGACTGATTCAAGAGACCCAGTACTTC. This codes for CASSTGLIQETQYF.

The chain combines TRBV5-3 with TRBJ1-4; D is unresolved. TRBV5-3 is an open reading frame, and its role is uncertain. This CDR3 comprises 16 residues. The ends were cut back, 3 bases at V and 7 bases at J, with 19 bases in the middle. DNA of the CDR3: TGTGCCAGAAGCTCATTAACAAGCAAGGAGGTTGAAAAACTGTTTTTT. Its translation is CARSSLTSKEVEKLFF.

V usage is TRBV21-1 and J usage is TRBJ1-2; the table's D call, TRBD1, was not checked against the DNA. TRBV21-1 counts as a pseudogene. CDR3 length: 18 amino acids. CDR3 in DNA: TGTGCCAGCAGCAAAGCGGTCTTAGGGGGCCGAGCTAACTATGGCTACACCTTC. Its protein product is CASSKAVLGGRANYGYTF.

CDR3 nucleotides: TGCGCCAGCAGCCGCCGGCCGGGACAGAGCACAGATACGCAGTATTTT. Translated: CASSRRPGQSTDTQYF. This rearrangement joins TRBV4-3 to TRBJ2-3; TRBD1 matches 7 bases. This CDR3 contains 16 residues. V gave up 4 bases and J gave up 0 bases; unmatched junction bases: 7. The germline V gene encodes CDR1 LGHNA and CDR2 YSLEER.

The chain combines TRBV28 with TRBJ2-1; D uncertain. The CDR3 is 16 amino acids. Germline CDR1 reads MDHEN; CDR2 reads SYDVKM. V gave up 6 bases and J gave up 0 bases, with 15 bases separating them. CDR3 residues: CASSLDRIGSYNEQFF. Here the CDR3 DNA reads TGTGCCAGCAGCCTAGACCGGATCGGCTCCTACAATGAGCAGTTCTTC.

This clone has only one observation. CDR3 sequence (DNA): TGTGCCAGCACTACTTTTGATAGCAATCAGCCCCAGCATTTT. It yields the protein CASTTFDSNQPQHF. The genes are TRBV6-5 and TRBJ1-5; D gene uncertain. CDR1 MNHEY and CDR2 SVGAGI come from the germline V gene. The CDR3 has 14 amino acids. Trimming took off 7 bases at V and 0 bases at J, with 10 bases between the two ends.

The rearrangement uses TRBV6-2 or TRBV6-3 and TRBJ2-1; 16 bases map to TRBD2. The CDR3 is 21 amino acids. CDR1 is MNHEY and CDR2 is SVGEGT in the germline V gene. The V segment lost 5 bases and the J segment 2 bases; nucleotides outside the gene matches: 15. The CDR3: CASSIPGTSGRALSAYNEQFF. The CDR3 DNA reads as TGTGCCAGCAGTATTCCCGGGACTAGCGGGAGGGCCTTGTCAGCCTACAATGAGCAGTTCTTC.

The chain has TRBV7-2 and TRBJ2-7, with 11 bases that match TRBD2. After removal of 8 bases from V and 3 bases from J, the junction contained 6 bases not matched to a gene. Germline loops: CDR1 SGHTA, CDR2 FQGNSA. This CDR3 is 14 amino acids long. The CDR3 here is CASGLAGGDYEQYF. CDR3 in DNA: TGTGCCAGCGGGTTAGCGGGGGGGGACTACGAGCAGTACTTC. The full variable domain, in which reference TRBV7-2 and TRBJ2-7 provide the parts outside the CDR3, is GAGVSQSPSNKVTEKGKDVELRCDPISGHTALYWYRQSLGQGLEFLIYFQGNSAPDKSGLPSDRFSAERTGGSVSTLTIQRTQQEDSAVYLCASGLAGGDYEQYFGPGTRLTVT.

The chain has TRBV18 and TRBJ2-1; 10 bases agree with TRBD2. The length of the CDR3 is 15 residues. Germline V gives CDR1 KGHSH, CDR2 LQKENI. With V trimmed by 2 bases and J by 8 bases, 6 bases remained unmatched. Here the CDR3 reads CASSPSSGGAYEQFF. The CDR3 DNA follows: TGTGCCAGCTCACCATCCAGCGGGGGGGCCTATGAGCAGTTCTTC. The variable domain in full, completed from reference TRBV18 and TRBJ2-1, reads NAGVMQNPRHLVRRRGQEARLRCSPMKGHSHVYWYRQLPEEGLKFMVYLQKENIIDESGMPKERFSAEFPKEGPSILRIQQVVRGDSAAYFCASSPSSGGAYEQFFGPGTRLTVL.

The CDR3: CASSLGATSYEQYF. The CDR3 region has the DNA TGTGCCAGCAGCTTGGGTGCTACCTCCTACGAGCAGTACTTC. The rearrangement links TRBV5-4 to TRBJ2-7; D is unresolved. From germline, CDR1 is SGHNT and CDR2 YYREEE (reference sequence). The CDR3 length is 14 residues. The V end was cut by 0 bases, the J end by 0 bases, with 7 bases between.

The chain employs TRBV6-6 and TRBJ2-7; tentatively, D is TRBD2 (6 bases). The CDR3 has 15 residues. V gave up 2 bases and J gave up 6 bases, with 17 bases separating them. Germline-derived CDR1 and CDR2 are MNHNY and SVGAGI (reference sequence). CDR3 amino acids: CASSYTRGLESEQYF. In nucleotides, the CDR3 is TGTGCCAGCAGTTACACCCGGGGACTCGAGAGCGAGCAGTACTTC.

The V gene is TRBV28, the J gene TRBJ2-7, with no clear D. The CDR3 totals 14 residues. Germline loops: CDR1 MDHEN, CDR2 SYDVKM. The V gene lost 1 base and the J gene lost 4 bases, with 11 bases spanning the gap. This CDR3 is CASSLFAGDYEQYF. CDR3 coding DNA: TGTGCCAGCAGTTTATTTGCTGGAGATTACGAGCAGTACTTC.

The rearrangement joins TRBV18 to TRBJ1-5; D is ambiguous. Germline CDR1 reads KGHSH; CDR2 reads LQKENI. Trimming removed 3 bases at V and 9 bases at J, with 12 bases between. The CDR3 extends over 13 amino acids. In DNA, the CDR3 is TGTGCCAGCTCACCCACCTCCAGTATGCCCCAGCATTTT. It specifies CASSPTSSMPQHF.

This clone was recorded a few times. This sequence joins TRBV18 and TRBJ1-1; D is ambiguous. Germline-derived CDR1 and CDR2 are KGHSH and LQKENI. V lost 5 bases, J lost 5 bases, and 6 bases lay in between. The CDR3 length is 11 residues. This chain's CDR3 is CASSGQTEAFF. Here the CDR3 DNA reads TGTGCCAGCTCAGGGCAGACTGAAGCTTTCTTT.

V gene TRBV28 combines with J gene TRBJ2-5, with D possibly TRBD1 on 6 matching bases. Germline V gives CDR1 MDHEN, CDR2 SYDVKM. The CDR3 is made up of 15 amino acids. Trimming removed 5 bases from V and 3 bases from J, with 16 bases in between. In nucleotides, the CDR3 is TGTGCCAGCAGTGTCATCATCGGACAGAAAGAGACCCAGTACTTC. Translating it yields CASSVIIGQKETQYF.